This is a list of T cell receptor beta chains from one sample in a study of early T cells in non-severe SARS-CoV-2 infection. TCRdb re-analysed the 5' RACE reads in MiXCR, keeping a single row per CDR3 protein. The sample records about 52,000 distinct CDR3 sequences, under 14% being singletons. The specimen sequenced was whole blood. These receptors all stem from an adult who was a healthcare worker with PCR-confirmed SARS-CoV-2 infection or an uninfected control (not recorded which). Both conserved end residues are part of each CDR3. The order of the fields is clone size, J gene, D gene, V gene, CDR3 protein, CDR3 DNA. The D gene is left open where the match is weak. Clone size, where shown, is once, few, many, or a class for clones that have expanded.

abundance: medium-sized
j_gene: TRBJ2-7
d_gene: -
v_gene: TRBV12-3/TRBV12-4
CDR3aa: CASSDSYEQYF
CDR3nt: TGTGCCAGCAGCGACTCCTACGAGCAGTACTTC

abundance: many
j_gene: TRBJ2-5
d_gene: -
v_gene: TRBV7-6
CDR3aa: CASSLGSPETQYF
CDR3nt: TGTGCCAGCAGCTTAGGGAGTCCTGAGACCCAGTACTTC

abundance: few
j_gene: TRBJ2-7
d_gene: -
v_gene: TRBV10-3
CDR3aa: CAISEDSLNIYEQYF
CDR3nt: TGTGCCATCAGTGAGGACAGCCTAAACATCTACGAGCAGTACTTC

abundance: many
j_gene: TRBJ2-1
d_gene: -
v_gene: TRBV12-3/TRBV12-4
CDR3aa: CATSPTNHEQFF
CDR3nt: TGTGCCACTTCCCCCACGAACCATGAGCAGTTCTTC

abundance: -
j_gene: TRBJ1-2
d_gene: -
v_gene: TRBV4-1
CDR3aa: CASSQVPGDSSGYTF
CDR3nt: TGCGCCAGCAGCCAAGTCCCAGGGGATTCTTCTGGCTACACCTTC

abundance: many
j_gene: TRBJ1-2
d_gene: -
v_gene: TRBV3-1
CDR3aa: CASSQGFGDGYTF
CDR3nt: TGTGCCAGCAGCCAAGGTTTCGGGGATGGCTACACCTTC

abundance: few
j_gene: TRBJ1-2
d_gene: -
v_gene: TRBV12-3/TRBV12-4
CDR3aa: CASSVGQGRYGYTF
CDR3nt: TGTGCCAGCAGTGTAGGGCAGGGGCGATATGGCTACACCTTC

abundance: -
j_gene: TRBJ2-4
d_gene: -
v_gene: TRBV7-9
CDR3aa: CASSLDLSWGAVAKNIQYF
CDR3nt: TGTGCCAGCAGCTTAGACCTTTCCTGGGGGGCCGTAGCCAAAAACATTCAGTACTTC

abundance: -
j_gene: TRBJ2-7
d_gene: -
v_gene: TRBV2
CDR3aa: CASSEGQGSSYEQYF
CDR3nt: TGTGCCAGCAGTGAAGGGCAGGGAAGCTCCTACGAGCAGTACTTC

abundance: many
j_gene: TRBJ1-2
d_gene: TRBD1
v_gene: TRBV4-1
CDR3aa: CASREQGARGYTF
CDR3nt: TGCGCCAGCAGGGAACAGGGGGCGCGGGGCTACACCTTC

abundance: many
j_gene: TRBJ2-5
d_gene: -
v_gene: TRBV2
CDR3aa: CASSVIGRETQYF
CDR3nt: TGTGCCAGCAGTGTTATAGGGCGAGAGACCCAGTACTTC

abundance: -
j_gene: TRBJ2-7
d_gene: -
v_gene: TRBV12-5
CDR3aa: CASGLGVGGGNEQYF
CDR3nt: TGTGCTAGTGGTTTGGGGGTTGGAGGAGGGAACGAGCAGTACTTC

abundance: few
j_gene: TRBJ2-7
d_gene: -
v_gene: TRBV18
CDR3aa: CASTGIFSYEQYF
CDR3nt: TGTGCCAGTACAGGGATTTTTTCCTACGAGCAGTACTTC

abundance: -
j_gene: TRBJ1-4
d_gene: -
v_gene: TRBV20-1
CDR3aa: CSASRPEGEKLFF
CDR3nt: TGCAGTGCTAGTCGCCCGGAGGGAGAAAAACTGTTTTTT

abundance: -
j_gene: TRBJ2-4
d_gene: TRBD1
v_gene: TRBV11-2
CDR3aa: CASSLYRGKNIQYF
CDR3nt: TGTGCCAGCAGCTTATACAGGGGCAAAAACATTCAGTACTTC

abundance: many
j_gene: TRBJ1-1
d_gene: -
v_gene: TRBV24-1
CDR3aa: CATSDPASAEAFF
CDR3nt: TGTGCCACCAGTGATCCTGCCTCGGCTGAAGCTTTCTTT

abundance: many
j_gene: TRBJ2-5
d_gene: -
v_gene: TRBV7-9
CDR3aa: CASSLVITVTLGETQYF
CDR3nt: TGTGCCAGCAGCTTAGTTATTACGGTTACCCTTGGGGAGACCCAGTACTTC

abundance: many
j_gene: TRBJ2-7
d_gene: -
v_gene: TRBV10-3
CDR3aa: CAISESKRVAAYEQYF
CDR3nt: TGTGCCATCAGTGAGTCGAAGAGGGTTGCGGCCTACGAGCAGTACTTC

abundance: many
j_gene: TRBJ1-5
d_gene: TRBD1
v_gene: TRBV5-1
CDR3aa: CASSYGQGDQPQHF
CDR3nt: TGCGCCAGCAGCTACGGACAGGGTGATCAGCCCCAGCATTTT

abundance: -
j_gene: TRBJ2-1
d_gene: TRBD2
v_gene: TRBV4-2
CDR3aa: CASSQDQGAGRNNEQFF
CDR3nt: TGTGCCAGCAGCCAAGATCAGGGAGCGGGGAGGAATAATGAGCAGTTCTTC

abundance: -
j_gene: TRBJ2-7
d_gene: -
v_gene: TRBV5-1
CDR3aa: CASSTSYEQYF
CDR3nt: TGCGCCAGCAGCACCTCCTACGAGCAGTACTTC

abundance: many
j_gene: TRBJ2-3
d_gene: -
v_gene: TRBV7-7
CDR3aa: CASSRGPGSSGTDTQYF
CDR3nt: TGTGCCAGCAGCCGGGGTCCTGGAAGCTCTGGCACAGATACGCAGTATTTT

abundance: few
j_gene: TRBJ2-7
d_gene: TRBD2
v_gene: TRBV7-9
CDR3aa: CASSSLGLAGEDYEQYF
CDR3nt: TGTGCCAGCAGTAGTCTGGGACTAGCGGGAGAAGACTACGAGCAGTACTTC

abundance: many
j_gene: TRBJ2-1
d_gene: TRBD2
v_gene: TRBV7-3
CDR3aa: CASSSVAGGRDEQFF
CDR3nt: TGTGCCAGCAGCTCGGTAGCGGGAGGTAGGGATGAGCAGTTCTTC

abundance: few
j_gene: TRBJ2-7
d_gene: -
v_gene: TRBV20-1
CDR3aa: CSASVVPYEQYF
CDR3nt: TGCAGTGCTTCAGTGGTTCCCTACGAGCAGTACTTC

abundance: few
j_gene: TRBJ2-7
d_gene: -
v_gene: TRBV13
CDR3aa: CASSLESEGSYEQYF
CDR3nt: TGTGCCAGCAGCTTAGAGTCGGAGGGCTCCTACGAGCAGTACTTC

abundance: few
j_gene: TRBJ1-4
d_gene: -
v_gene: TRBV30
CDR3aa: CAWSPDYRSPSTNEKLFF
CDR3nt: TGTGCCTGGAGTCCTGATTACCGATCTCCTTCAACTAATGAAAAACTGTTTTTT

abundance: few
j_gene: TRBJ1-1
d_gene: -
v_gene: TRBV30
CDR3aa: CAWSGPSNTEAFF
CDR3nt: TGTGCCTGGAGTGGACCGTCGAACACTGAAGCTTTCTTT

abundance: many
j_gene: TRBJ2-3
d_gene: -
v_gene: TRBV7-9
CDR3aa: CASSPKTDTDTQYF
CDR3nt: TGTGCCAGCAGCCCCAAGACAGACACAGATACGCAGTATTTT

abundance: -
j_gene: TRBJ2-3
d_gene: TRBD2
v_gene: TRBV29-1
CDR3aa: CSAPRAGRTDTQYF
CDR3nt: TGCAGCGCTCCCAGAGCGGGACGCACAGATACGCAGTATTTT

abundance: -
j_gene: TRBJ2-1
d_gene: TRBD2
v_gene: TRBV19
CDR3aa: CASSIFPSGVYNEQFF
CDR3nt: TGTGCCAGTAGTATATTCCCTAGCGGGGTGTACAATGAGCAGTTCTTC

abundance: few
j_gene: TRBJ2-7
d_gene: -
v_gene: TRBV27
CDR3aa: CASRGREQYF
CDR3nt: TGTGCCAGCAGGGGGCGCGAGCAGTACTTC

abundance: -
j_gene: TRBJ2-5
d_gene: -
v_gene: TRBV20-1
CDR3aa: CSARRIPQETQYF
CDR3nt: TGCAGTGCTAGGAGGATACCTCAAGAGACCCAGTACTTC

abundance: -
j_gene: TRBJ2-7
d_gene: -
v_gene: TRBV6-6
CDR3aa: CASSPNIEQYF
CDR3nt: TGTGCCAGCAGTCCAAACATAGAGCAGTACTTC

abundance: -
j_gene: TRBJ1-1
d_gene: TRBD1
v_gene: TRBV12-3/TRBV12-4
CDR3aa: CASSLGTGGMSVAFF
CDR3nt: TGTGCCAGCAGTTTAGGGACAGGGGGTATGTCGGTGGCTTTCTTT

abundance: few
j_gene: TRBJ1-2
d_gene: TRBD1
v_gene: TRBV5-1
CDR3aa: CASSPTGPVGYTF
CDR3nt: TGCGCCAGCAGCCCGACAGGGCCCGTGGGCTACACCTTC

abundance: -
j_gene: TRBJ2-7
d_gene: -
v_gene: TRBV28
CDR3aa: CASSYPRTVSYEQYF
CDR3nt: TGTGCCAGCAGTTACCCCCGGACAGTCTCCTACGAGCAGTACTTC

abundance: -
j_gene: TRBJ2-5
d_gene: TRBD2
v_gene: TRBV12-3/TRBV12-4
CDR3aa: CASSFSGRRETQYF
CDR3nt: TGTGCCAGCAGTTTTAGCGGGAGGAGAGAGACCCAGTACTTC

abundance: many
j_gene: TRBJ1-5
d_gene: -
v_gene: TRBV27
CDR3aa: CASSPRPSNQPQHF
CDR3nt: TGTGCCAGCAGCCCGAGGCCTTCAAATCAGCCCCAGCATTTT

abundance: -
j_gene: TRBJ1-2
d_gene: TRBD1
v_gene: TRBV18
CDR3aa: CASSPPGQGPYGYTF
CDR3nt: TGTGCCAGCTCACCACCGGGACAGGGGCCGTATGGCTACACCTTC

abundance: many
j_gene: TRBJ1-5
d_gene: -
v_gene: TRBV6-6
CDR3aa: CASSPSIYGPQHF
CDR3nt: TGTGCCAGCAGTCCATCGATTTATGGGCCCCAGCATTTT

abundance: -
j_gene: TRBJ2-5
d_gene: -
v_gene: TRBV5-5
CDR3aa: CASSPGSQETQYF
CDR3nt: TGTGCCAGCAGCCCAGGGTCCCAAGAGACCCAGTACTTC

abundance: many
j_gene: TRBJ2-5
d_gene: -
v_gene: TRBV11-2
CDR3aa: CASSFQETQYF
CDR3nt: TGCGCCAGCAGCTTCCAAGAGACCCAGTACTTC

abundance: -
j_gene: TRBJ2-1
d_gene: TRBD2
v_gene: TRBV6-1
CDR3aa: CASSEGSQRGLYNEQFF
CDR3nt: TGTGCCAGCAGTGAAGGGTCCCAGCGGGGCCTCTACAATGAGCAGTTCTTC

abundance: -
j_gene: TRBJ2-3
d_gene: -
v_gene: TRBV20-1
CDR3aa: CSATYNTDTQYF
CDR3nt: TGCAGTGCTACCTATAACACAGATACGCAGTATTTT

abundance: few
j_gene: TRBJ2-7
d_gene: -
v_gene: TRBV7-8
CDR3aa: CASSLGPGRSGDEQYF
CDR3nt: TGTGCCAGCAGCTTAGGACCGGGACGGAGCGGAGACGAGCAGTACTTC

abundance: few
j_gene: TRBJ1-1
d_gene: -
v_gene: TRBV11-2
CDR3aa: CASRTTTPEAFF
CDR3nt: TGTGCCAGCAGAACAACGACCCCGGAAGCTTTCTTT

abundance: few
j_gene: TRBJ1-1
d_gene: TRBD1
v_gene: TRBV24-1
CDR3aa: CATSGQGEIGTEAFF
CDR3nt: TGTGCCACCAGTGGACAGGGCGAGATAGGCACTGAAGCTTTCTTT

abundance: many
j_gene: TRBJ2-4
d_gene: TRBD2
v_gene: TRBV11-2
CDR3aa: CASSASGVDSYF
CDR3nt: TGTGCCAGCAGCGCGAGCGGGGTCGACTCTTACTTC

abundance: many
j_gene: TRBJ2-4
d_gene: -
v_gene: TRBV6-6
CDR3aa: CASSTKNIQYF
CDR3nt: TGTGCCAGCAGTACAAAAAACATTCAGTACTTC

abundance: -
j_gene: TRBJ2-5
d_gene: TRBD2
v_gene: TRBV15
CDR3aa: CATSSGRAGETQYF
CDR3nt: TGTGCCACCAGCAGCGGGAGGGCCGGGGAGACCCAGTACTTC

abundance: -
j_gene: TRBJ2-3
d_gene: TRBD1
v_gene: TRBV7-7
CDR3aa: CASSQQGAGTDTQYF
CDR3nt: TGTGCCAGCAGCCAACAGGGGGCTGGGACAGATACGCAGTATTTT

abundance: many
j_gene: TRBJ2-3
d_gene: TRBD2
v_gene: TRBV2
CDR3aa: CASRPLAGNTDTQYF
CDR3nt: TGTGCCAGCAGGCCACTAGCGGGGAACACAGATACGCAGTATTTT

abundance: many
j_gene: TRBJ1-2
d_gene: -
v_gene: TRBV3-1
CDR3aa: CASSPGRLLYGYTF
CDR3nt: TGTGCCAGCAGCCCAGGACGGCTACTCTATGGCTACACCTTC